The T cell receptor (beta chain) described here comes from a study of metastatic and nonmetastatic thyroid tumors. At the level of the study: Malignant and benign thyroid patients had repertoires compared in peripheral blood and tumor or nodule tissue.

Study-wide results and limits: Compared with benign nodules, malignant thyroid tumors were reported to have significantly higher TCR beta diversity in both blood and tumor.

Trimming stripped 2 bases from V and 8 bases from J, with 9 bases between. This CDR3 is built from 12 residues. Germline assignment: CDR1 SNHLY and CDR2 FYNNEI. There were no patients who had received any treatment before thyroid surgery. This clone has a count of ten or more. Its antigen is not known. Other DNA sequences in the same sample also yield this CDR3. TCRdb re-called the PCR reads through MiXCR. The sample shows roughly 81,000 clones, about 9.1% of them seen only once. This TCR was recovered from a female donor with papillary thyroid cancer or a benign thyroid nodule (not recorded which). Some clones in this sample may be carry-over from other donors' samples. Sequencing used blood. The chain uses TRBV2 and TRBJ1-2; D is ambiguous. CDR3 sequence (DNA): TGTGCCAGCAGTGAACGGGTGGTCGGCTACACCTTC. Its translation is CASSERVVGYTF. The full variable domain, its missing parts supplied by reference TRBV2 and TRBJ1-2, is EPEVTQTPSHQVTQMGQEVILRCVPISNHLYFYWYRQILGQKVEFLVSFYNNEISEKSEIFDDQFSVERPDGSNFTLKIRSTKLEDSAMYFCASSERVVGYTFGSGTRLTVV.